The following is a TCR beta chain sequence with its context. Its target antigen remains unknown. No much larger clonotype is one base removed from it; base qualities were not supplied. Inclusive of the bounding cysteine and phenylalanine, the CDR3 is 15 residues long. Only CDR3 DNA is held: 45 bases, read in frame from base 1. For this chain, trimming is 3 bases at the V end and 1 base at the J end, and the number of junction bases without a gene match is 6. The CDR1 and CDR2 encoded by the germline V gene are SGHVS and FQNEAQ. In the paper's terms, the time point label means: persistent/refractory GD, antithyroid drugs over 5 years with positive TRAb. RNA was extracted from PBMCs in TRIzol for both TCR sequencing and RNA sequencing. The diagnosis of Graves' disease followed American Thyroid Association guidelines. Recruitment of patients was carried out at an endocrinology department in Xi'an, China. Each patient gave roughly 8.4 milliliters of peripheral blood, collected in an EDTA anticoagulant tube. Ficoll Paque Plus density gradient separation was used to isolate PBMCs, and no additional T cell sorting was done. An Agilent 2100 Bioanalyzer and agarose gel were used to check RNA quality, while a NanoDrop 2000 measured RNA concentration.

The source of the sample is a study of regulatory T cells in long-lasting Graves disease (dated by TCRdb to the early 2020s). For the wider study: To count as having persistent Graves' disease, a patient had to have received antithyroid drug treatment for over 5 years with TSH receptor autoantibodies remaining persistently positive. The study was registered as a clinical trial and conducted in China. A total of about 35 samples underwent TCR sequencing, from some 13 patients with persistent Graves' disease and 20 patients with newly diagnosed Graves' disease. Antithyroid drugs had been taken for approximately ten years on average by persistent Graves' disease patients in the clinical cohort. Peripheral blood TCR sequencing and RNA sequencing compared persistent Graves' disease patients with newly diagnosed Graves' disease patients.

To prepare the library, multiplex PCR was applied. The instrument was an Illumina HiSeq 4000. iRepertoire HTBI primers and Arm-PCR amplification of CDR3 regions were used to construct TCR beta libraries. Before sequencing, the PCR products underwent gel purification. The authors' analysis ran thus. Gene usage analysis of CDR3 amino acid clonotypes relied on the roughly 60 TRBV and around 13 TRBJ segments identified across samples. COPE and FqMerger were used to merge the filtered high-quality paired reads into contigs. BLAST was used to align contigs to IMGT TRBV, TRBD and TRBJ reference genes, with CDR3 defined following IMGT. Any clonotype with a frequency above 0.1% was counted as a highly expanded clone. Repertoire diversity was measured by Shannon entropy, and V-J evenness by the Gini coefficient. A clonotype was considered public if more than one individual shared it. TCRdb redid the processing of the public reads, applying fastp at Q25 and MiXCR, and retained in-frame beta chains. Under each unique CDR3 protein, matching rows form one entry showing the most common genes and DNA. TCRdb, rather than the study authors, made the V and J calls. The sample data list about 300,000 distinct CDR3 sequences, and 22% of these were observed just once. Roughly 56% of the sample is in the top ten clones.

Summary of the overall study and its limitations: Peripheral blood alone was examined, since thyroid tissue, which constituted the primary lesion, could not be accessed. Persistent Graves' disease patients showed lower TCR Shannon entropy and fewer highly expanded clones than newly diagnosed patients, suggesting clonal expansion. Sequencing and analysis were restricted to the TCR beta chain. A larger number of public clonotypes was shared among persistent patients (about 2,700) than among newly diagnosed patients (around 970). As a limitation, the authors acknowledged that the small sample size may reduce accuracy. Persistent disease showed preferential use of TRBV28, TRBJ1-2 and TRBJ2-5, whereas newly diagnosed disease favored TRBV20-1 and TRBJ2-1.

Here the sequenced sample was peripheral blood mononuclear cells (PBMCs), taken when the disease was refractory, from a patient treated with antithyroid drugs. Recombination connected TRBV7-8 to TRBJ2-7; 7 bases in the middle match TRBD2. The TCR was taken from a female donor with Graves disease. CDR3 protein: CASSFEAGSSYEQYF. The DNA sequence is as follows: TGTGCCAGCAGCTTCGAAGCGGGATCATCCTACGAGCAGTACTTC.